This TCR beta chain was sequenced in a study of blood T cell repertoires in COVID-19. Across the whole study: Acute and convalescent COVID-19 specimens originated in the United States, Italy and Spain. PBMCs, B-cell-depleted T cells, or T cells provided the cDNA or gDNA that made up the material.

In regard to this clone: A junction boundary mismatches the germline segment, possibly from a read error.

Germline values: CDR1 LNHDA, CDR2 SQIVND (reference sequence). This CDR3 is 13 amino acids long. Participants came from around 25 US areas, aged roughly 18 to 90 years. Method: immunoSEQ multiplex PCR; TCRdb's copy keeps in-frame clones and lacks some. The top ten hold around a sixth of the sample, which has about 200,000 clones, 85% seen once. The chain employs TRBV19 and TRBJ1-2; tentatively, D is TRBD1 (5 bases). The material sequenced was PBMCs or T cells enriched from blood (not recorded which). This TCR was sampled from a man in his forties or fifties who had recovered from COVID-19. The CDR3 sequence: CASSLDSDYGYTF. DNA for the CDR3: TGTGCCAGTAGTCTAGACAGCGACTATGGCTACACCTTC.